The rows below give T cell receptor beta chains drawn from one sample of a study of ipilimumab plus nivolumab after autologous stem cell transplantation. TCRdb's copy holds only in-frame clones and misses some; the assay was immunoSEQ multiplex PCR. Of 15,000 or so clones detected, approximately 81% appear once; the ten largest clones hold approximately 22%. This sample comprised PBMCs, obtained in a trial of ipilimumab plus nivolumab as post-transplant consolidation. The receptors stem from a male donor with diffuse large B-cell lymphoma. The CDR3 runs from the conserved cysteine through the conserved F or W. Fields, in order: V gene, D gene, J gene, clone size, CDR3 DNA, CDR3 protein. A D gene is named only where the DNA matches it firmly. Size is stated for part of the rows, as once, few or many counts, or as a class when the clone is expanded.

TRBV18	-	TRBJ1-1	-	TGTGCCAGCTCACCACTCCGGGACCACAGTTCTCATGAAGCTTTCTTT	CASSPLRDHSSHEAFF
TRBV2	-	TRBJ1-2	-	TGTGCCAGCGTCACGGGACCTTCCAACTATGGCTACACCTTC	CASVTGPSNYGYTF
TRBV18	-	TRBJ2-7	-	TGTGCCAGCTCACCTTCCGGGACTTACGAGCAGTACTTC	CASSPSGTYEQYF
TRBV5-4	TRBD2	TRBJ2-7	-	TGTGCCAGCAGCCCCCGAGGCGGAGCGGGGGACTCCTACGAGCAGTACTTC	CASSPRGGAGDSYEQYF
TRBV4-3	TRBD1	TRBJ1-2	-	TGCGCCAGCAGCCAAGATGGAAGGGGGCAAAACGGCTACACCTTC	CASSQDGRGQNGYTF
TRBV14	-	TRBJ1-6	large	TGTGCCAGCAGCCAAGACGGAGGGTCACCCCTCCACTTT	CASSQDGGSPLHF
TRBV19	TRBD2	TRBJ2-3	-	TGTGCCAGTAGTATGGTACTAGCGGGGCCCAGGGATACGCAGTATTTT	CASSMVLAGPRDTQYF
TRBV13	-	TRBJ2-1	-	TGTGCCAGCAGCTTACAAATCGGGGTCGAGAATGAGCAGTTCTTC	CASSLQIGVENEQFF
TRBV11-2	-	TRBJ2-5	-	TGTGCCAGCAGCCCAGACCGGGGGGCCCCCCAAGAGACCCAGTACTTC	CASSPDRGAPQETQYF
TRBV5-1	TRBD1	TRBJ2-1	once	TGCGCCAGCAGCTTCCACCGGACAGGGGGCTCCTACAATGAGCAGTTCTTC	CASSFHRTGGSYNEQFF
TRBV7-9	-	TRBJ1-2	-	TGTGCCAGCAGCTTACTTACGAGGAGGCACGTTGATGGCTACACCTTC	CASSLLTRRHVDGYTF
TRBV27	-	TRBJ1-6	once	TGTGCCAGCAGGAACGATCATCGTAGCTCCTATAATTCACCCCTCCACTTT	CASRNDHRSSYNSPLHF
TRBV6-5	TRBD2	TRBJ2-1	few	TGTGCCAGCAGCGCCACCGGGACTATTTACAATGAGCAGTTCTTC	CASSATGTIYNEQFF
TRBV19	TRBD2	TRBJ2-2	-	TGTGCCAGTAGCATCATGGCGGGACTAGCAAAACCCACCGGGGAGCTGTTTTTT	CASSIMAGLAKPTGELFF
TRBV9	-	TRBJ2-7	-	TGTGCCAGCAGCACCGACTCCTACGAGCAGTACTTC	CASSTDSYEQYF
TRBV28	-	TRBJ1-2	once	TGTGCCAGTCGGGACGGAAACTATGGCTACACCTTC	CASRDGNYGYTF
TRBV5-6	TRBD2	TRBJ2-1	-	TGTGCCAGCAGCGACACTAGCGGGGGCCACAATGAGCAGTTCTTC	CASSDTSGGHNEQFF
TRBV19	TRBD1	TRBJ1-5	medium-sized	TGTGCCAGTAGTCCCGGGACAGGGGGAAATAGCAATCAGCCCCAGCATTTT	CASSPGTGGNSNQPQHF
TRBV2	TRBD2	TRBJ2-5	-	TGTGCCAGCAGTGATAGCGGGGGCAGGGAGACCCAGTACTTC	CASSDSGGRETQYF
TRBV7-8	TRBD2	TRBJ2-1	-	TGTGCCAGCAGCCAAATGACTAGCGGGGGGGAGTTCTTC	CASSQMTSGGEFF
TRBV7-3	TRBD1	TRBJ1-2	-	TGTGCCAGCAGCTTGACTGGACAGGGCGGCTATGGCTACACCTTC	CASSLTGQGGYGYTF
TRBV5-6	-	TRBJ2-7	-	TGTGCCAGCAGCTGGCGGTCAGGGTGGGAAGACGAGCAGTACTTC	CASSWRSGWEDEQYF
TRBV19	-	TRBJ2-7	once	TGTGCCAGTAGTATGGCCGCAGCTACCCATTACGAGCAGTACTTC	CASSMAAATHYEQYF
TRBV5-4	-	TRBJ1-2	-	TGTGCCAGCAGCTTGGGAGGGGGGCGAGGAGCTAACTATGGCTACACCTTC	CASSLGGGRGANYGYTF
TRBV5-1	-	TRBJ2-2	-	TGCGCCAGCAGCTTGGGAAAGGACACCGGGGAGCTGTTTTTT	CASSLGKDTGELFF
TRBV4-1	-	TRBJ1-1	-	TGCGCCAGCAGCCAGGGAGTAAGCATGGGGGGACTAGAAGCTTTCTTT	CASSQGVSMGGLEAFF
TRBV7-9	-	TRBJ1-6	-	TGTGCCAGCAGCTTAGTGTCAGTAGTTAATTCACCCCTCCACTTT	CASSLVSVVNSPLHF
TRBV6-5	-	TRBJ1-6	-	TGTGCCAGCTCACCGGGCCTGAATTCACCCCTCCACTTT	CASSPGLNSPLHF
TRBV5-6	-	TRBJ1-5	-	TGTGCCAGCAGCTTTTGGGGCAATCAGCCCCAGCATTTT	CASSFWGNQPQHF
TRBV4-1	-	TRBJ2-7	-	TGCGCCAGCAGCCAAGCACGGGTATCCTACGAGCAGTACTTC	CASSQARVSYEQYF
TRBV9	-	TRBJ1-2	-	TGTGCCAGCAGCCCGAGGGGGGGGAAGGATGGCTACACCTTC	CASSPRGGKDGYTF
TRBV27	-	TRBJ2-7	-	TGTGCCAGCAGTTTATCGGTCGGGGCCAGACATTACGAGCAGTACTTC	CASSLSVGARHYEQYF